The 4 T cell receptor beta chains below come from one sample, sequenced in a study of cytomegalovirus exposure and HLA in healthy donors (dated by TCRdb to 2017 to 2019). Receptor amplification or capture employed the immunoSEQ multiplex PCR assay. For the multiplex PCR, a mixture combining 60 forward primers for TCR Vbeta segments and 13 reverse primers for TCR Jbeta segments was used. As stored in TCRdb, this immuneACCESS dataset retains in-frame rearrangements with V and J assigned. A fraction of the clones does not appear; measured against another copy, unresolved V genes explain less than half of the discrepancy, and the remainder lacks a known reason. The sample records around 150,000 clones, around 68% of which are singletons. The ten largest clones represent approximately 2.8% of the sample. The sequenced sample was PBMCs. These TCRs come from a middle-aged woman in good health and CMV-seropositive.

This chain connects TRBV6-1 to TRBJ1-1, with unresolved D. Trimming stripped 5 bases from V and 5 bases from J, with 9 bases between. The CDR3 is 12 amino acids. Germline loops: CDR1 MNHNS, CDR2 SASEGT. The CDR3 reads CASSWAETEAFF. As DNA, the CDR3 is TGTGCCAGCAGTTGGGCCGAGACTGAAGCTTTCTTT.

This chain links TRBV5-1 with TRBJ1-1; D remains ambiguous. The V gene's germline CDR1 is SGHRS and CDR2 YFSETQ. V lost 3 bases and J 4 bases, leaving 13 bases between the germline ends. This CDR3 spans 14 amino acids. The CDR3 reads CASSSPTLSTEAFF. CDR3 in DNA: TGCGCCAGCAGCTCACCAACCCTGAGCACTGAAGCTTTCTTT.

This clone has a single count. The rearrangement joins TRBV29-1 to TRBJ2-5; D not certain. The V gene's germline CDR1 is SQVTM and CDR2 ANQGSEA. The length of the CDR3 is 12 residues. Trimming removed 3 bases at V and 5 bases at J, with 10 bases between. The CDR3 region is CSVDGKEETQYF. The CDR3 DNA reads TGCAGCGTTGACGGAAAGGAGGAGACCCAGTACTTC.

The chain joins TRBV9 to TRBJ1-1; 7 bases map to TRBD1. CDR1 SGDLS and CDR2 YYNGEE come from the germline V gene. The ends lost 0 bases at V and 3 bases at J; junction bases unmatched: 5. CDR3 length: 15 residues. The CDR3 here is CASSVDGRGYTEAFF. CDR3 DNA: TGTGCCAGCAGCGTAGACGGCAGGGGGTACACTGAAGCTTTCTTT.